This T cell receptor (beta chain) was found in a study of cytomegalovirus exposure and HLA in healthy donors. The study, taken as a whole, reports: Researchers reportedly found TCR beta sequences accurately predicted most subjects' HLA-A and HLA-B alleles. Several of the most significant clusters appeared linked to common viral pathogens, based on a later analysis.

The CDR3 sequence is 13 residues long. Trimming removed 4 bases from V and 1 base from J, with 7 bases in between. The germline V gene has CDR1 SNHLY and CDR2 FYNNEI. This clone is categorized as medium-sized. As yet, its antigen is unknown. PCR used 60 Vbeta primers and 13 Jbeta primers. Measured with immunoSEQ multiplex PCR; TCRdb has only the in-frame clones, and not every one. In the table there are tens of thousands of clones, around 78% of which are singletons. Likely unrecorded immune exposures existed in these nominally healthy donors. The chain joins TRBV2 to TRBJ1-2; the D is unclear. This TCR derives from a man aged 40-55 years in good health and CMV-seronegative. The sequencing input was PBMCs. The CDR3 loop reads CASSVYNNYGYTF. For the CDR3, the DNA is TGTGCCAGCAGTGTTTACAATAACTATGGCTACACCTTC.